This TCR beta chain was observed in a study of blood T cell repertoires in COVID-19. Study overall: Italy, Spain and the United States were the sources of the convalescent and acute COVID-19 samples. In each case, the material was cDNA or gDNA derived from T cells, B-cell-depleted T cells, or PBMCs.

In the authors' workflow: Researchers report that nucleated cell counts were estimated from reference gene primer amplification. Sequencing used immunoSEQ multiplex PCR; TCRdb keeps in-frame clones, though not all of them. D and trimming come from the DNA, and the V and J calls and clone size come from that table. Of some 260,000 clones detected, approximately 90% appear once; the ten largest clones hold about 2.1%. Germline V gives CDR1 MNHEY, CDR2 SMNVEV (reference sequence). This CDR3 is built from 13 residues. Losses at the gene ends were 5 bases for V and 5 bases for J; bases not matched to a gene: 6.

The chain recombines TRBV27 with TRBJ2-7; TRBD2 matches 7 bases. The TCR sequence derives from a woman aged 40-49 years who had recovered from COVID-19. The sample taken for sequencing was peripheral blood. The CDR3 is CASSKREGHEQYF. DNA for the CDR3: TGTGCCAGCAGTAAAAGGGAGGGGCACGAGCAGTACTTC.